The clone carrying this TCR beta chain was counted once. The data originate from a study of blood T cell repertoires in COVID-19. Study as a whole: Sites across the United States, Italy and Spain contributed samples from acute and convalescent COVID-19.

Per the authors' pipeline: By means of reference gene primer amplification, nucleated cell counts were estimated. TCRdb's table, derived via immunoSEQ multiplex PCR, lists solely in-frame clones and lacks some. The V and J calls and clone size come from that table; D and trimming were worked out from the DNA. The repertoire includes around 150,000 clones, around nine tenths of them detected once, and roughly a sixth sits in the top ten. The clonotype comes from a man aged 60 to 69 with active or convalescent COVID-19. The sample comprised peripheral blood.

CDR3: CASSDPQREMTEQYF. Written as DNA, the CDR3 is TGTGCCAGCAGTGACCCCCAGCGGGAGATGACCGAGCAGTACTTC. This chain joins TRBV25-1 and TRBJ2-7, with 8 bases matching TRBD2. V was pared by 3 bases and J by 6 bases, with 10 bases of the junction left unmatched. Germline CDR1 reads MGHDK; CDR2 reads SYGVNS. This CDR3 is built from 15 residues.